The clone carrying this T cell receptor beta chain was counted between two and nine times. Trimming removed 2 bases from V and 3 bases from J, with 5 bases in between. This CDR3 is built from 12 residues. Germline loops: CDR1 SGHRS, CDR2 YFSETQ. This entry is derived from a study of T-cell memory formation after mild COVID-19. Across the whole study: TCR clusters were mostly donor specific.

MiXCR, applied by TCRdb to the 5' RACE reads, yields one record per CDR3 protein. The data contain fewer than 600,000 distinct CDR3 sequences, less than 25% of them singletons. This TCR was sampled from an adult woman who had mild COVID-19 (a few samples of this study predate the infection). Cell type and time point are not known. Sequencing used PBMCs or a T cell subset sorted from them (not recorded which). This chain joins TRBV5-1 and TRBJ2-5; D is ambiguous. This CDR3 reads CASSFFEETQYF. The CDR3 nucleotides are TGCGCCAGCAGCTTTTTCGAAGAGACCCAGTACTTC.